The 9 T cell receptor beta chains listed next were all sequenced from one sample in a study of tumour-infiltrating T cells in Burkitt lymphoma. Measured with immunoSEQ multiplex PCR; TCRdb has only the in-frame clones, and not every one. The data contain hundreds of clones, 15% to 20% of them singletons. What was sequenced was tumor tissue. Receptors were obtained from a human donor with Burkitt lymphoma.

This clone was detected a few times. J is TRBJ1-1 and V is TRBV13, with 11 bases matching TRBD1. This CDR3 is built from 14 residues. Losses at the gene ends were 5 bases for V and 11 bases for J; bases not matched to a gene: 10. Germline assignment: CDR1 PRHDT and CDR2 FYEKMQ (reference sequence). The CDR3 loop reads CASSPRTGGEEAFF. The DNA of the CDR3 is TGTGCCAGCAGCCCCCGGACAGGGGGCGAGGAGGCTTTCTTT.

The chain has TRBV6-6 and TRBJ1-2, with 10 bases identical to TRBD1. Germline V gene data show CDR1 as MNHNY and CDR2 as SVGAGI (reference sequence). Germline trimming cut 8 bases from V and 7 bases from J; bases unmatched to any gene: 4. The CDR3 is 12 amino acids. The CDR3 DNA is TGTGCCAGCGGGACAGGGGAACGTGGCTACACCTTC. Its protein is CASGTGERGYTF.

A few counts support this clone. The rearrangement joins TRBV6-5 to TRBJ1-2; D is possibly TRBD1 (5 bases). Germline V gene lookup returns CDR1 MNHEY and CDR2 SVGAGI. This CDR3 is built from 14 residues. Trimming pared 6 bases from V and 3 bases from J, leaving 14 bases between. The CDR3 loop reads CASRGEDTDYGYTF. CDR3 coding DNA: TGTGCCAGCAGGGGGGAGGACACGGACTATGGCTACACCTTC.

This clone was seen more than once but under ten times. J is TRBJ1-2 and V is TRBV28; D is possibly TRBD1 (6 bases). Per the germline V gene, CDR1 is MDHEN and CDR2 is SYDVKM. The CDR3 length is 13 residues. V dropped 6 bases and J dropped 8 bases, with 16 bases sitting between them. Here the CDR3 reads CASSPRQGRGYTF. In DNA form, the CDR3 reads TGTGCCAGCAGCCCCCGCCAGGGGAGAGGCTACACCTTC.

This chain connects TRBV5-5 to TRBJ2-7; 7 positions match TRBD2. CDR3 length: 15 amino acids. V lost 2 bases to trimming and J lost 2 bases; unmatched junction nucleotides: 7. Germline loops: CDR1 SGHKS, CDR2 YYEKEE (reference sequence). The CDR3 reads CASSFGGDRTYEQYF. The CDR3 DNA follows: TGTGCCAGCAGCTTTGGGGGGGACCGCACCTACGAGCAGTACTTC.

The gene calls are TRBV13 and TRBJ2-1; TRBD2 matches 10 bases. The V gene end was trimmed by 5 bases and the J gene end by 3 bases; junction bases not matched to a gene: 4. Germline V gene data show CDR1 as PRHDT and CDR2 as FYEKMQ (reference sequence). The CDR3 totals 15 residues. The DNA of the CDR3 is TGTGCCAGCAGCCCCTCTAGCGGGGGCTACAATGAGCAGTTCTTC. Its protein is CASSPSSGGYNEQFF.

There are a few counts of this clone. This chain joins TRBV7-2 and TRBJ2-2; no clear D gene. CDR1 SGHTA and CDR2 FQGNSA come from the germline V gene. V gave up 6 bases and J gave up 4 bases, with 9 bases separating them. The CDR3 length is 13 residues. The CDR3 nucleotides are TGTGCCAGCAGGCTTGGGCCCACCGGGGAGCTGTTTTTT. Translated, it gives CASRLGPTGELFF.

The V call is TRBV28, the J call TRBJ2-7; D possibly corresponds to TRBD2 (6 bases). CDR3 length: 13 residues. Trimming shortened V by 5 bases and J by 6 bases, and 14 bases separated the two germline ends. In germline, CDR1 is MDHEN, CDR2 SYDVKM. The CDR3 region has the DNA TGTGCCAGCAGTCCTGTGGTGGGACTCGAGCAGTACTTC. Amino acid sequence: CASSPVVGLEQYF. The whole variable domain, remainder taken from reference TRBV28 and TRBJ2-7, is DVKVTQSSRYLVKRTGEKVFLECVQDMDHENMFWYRQDPGLGLRLIYFSYDVKMKEKGDIPEGYSVSREKKERFSLILESASTNQTSMYLCASSPVVGLEQYFGPGTRLTVT.

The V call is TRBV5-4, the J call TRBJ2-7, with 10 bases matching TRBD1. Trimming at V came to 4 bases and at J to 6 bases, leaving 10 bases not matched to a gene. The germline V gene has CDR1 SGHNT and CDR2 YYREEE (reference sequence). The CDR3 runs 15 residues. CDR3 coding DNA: TGTGCCAGCAGCACTCCGGGACAGGGGCCTCCCGAGCAGTACTTC. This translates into CASSTPGQGPPEQYF.